A single sample gave rise to the 8 T cell receptor beta chains below, sequenced in a study of T cells after somatic rescue of genetic block. Sequencing was performed with immunoSEQ multiplex PCR; in TCRdb, only in-frame clones are kept and a portion is missing. The sample includes about 68,000 clones, about nine tenths of them seen just once. What was sequenced was peripheral blood mononuclear cells (PBMCs). The receptors stem from a man aged 35-49 years.

This clone has just one count. The chain couples TRBV11-2 to TRBJ1-1; D is unclear. Trimming took 5 bases from V and 0 from J, leaving 10 bases between them. Looked up from germline, CDR1 is SGHAT and CDR2 is FQNNGV. The CDR3 loop spans 14 amino acids. The CDR3 is CASSRAWVNTEAFF. Here the CDR3 DNA reads TGTGCCAGCAGCCGAGCGTGGGTGAACACTGAAGCTTTCTTT.

The chain carries TRBV15 and TRBJ1-3; D not certain. Trimming took off 0 bases at V and 4 bases at J, with 10 bases between the two ends. The CDR3 contains 15 residues. CDR1 LNHNV and CDR2 YYDKDF come from the germline V gene (reference sequence). The CDR3 DNA follows: TGTGCCACCAGCAGAGACCCCCTGGGAGGAAACACCATATATTTT. Amino acid sequence: CATSRDPLGGNTIYF.

The chain uses TRBV2 and TRBJ2-3; D gene uncertain. In germline, CDR1 is SNHLY, CDR2 FYNNEI. Trimming removed 6 bases from V and 8 bases from J, with 12 bases in between. The CDR3 length is 12 residues. The CDR3 DNA sequence: TGTGCCAGCAGCCTAGAGGTAGCTACGCAGTATTTT. Amino acid sequence: CASSLEVATQYF.

The chain combines TRBV6-1 with TRBJ1-5, with TRBD1 matching 7 bases. The CDR3 loop spans 15 amino acids. With V trimmed by 6 bases and J by 3 bases, 8 bases remained unmatched. In germline, CDR1 is MNHNS, CDR2 SASEGT. CDR3 residues: CASSTDRRTNQPQHF. CDR3 DNA: TGTGCCAGCAGCACGGACAGGAGGACCAATCAGCCCCAGCATTTT.

The rearrangement links TRBV5-1 to TRBJ2-7; D is perhaps TRBD1 or TRBD2 (5 bases each). Trimming shortened V by 0 bases and J by 2 bases, and 15 bases separated the two germline ends. The CDR3 contains 16 residues. Looked up from germline, CDR1 is SGHRS and CDR2 is YFSETQ. CDR3 in DNA: TGCGCCAGCAGCTTGGCCCAGTGGGGGACCCCCTACGAGCAGTACTTC. Amino acid sequence: CASSLAQWGTPYEQYF.

The V and J genes are TRBV7-9 and TRBJ2-7; 14 bases agree with TRBD2. CDR3 size: 15 residues. Germline trimming cut 3 bases from V and 2 bases from J; bases unmatched to any gene: 0. Germline values: CDR1 SEHNR, CDR2 FQNEAQ (reference sequence). CDR3 nucleotides: TGTGCCAGCAGCTTGACTAGCGGGGGGGCCTACGAGCAGTACTTC. This encodes CASSLTSGGAYEQYF.

This rearrangement joins TRBV27 to TRBJ2-1; TRBD2 matches 11 bases. V trimming: 2 bases; J trimming: 7 bases; junction bases outside the gene matches: 1. Germline CDR1 reads MNHEY; CDR2 reads SMNVEV (reference sequence). CDR3 length: 14 amino acids. The CDR3 nucleotides are TGTGCCAGCAGTTTAGTAGCGGGAGGGAATGAGCAGTTCTTC. This translates into CASSLVAGGNEQFF.

V and J are TRBV30 and TRBJ2-2; D not certain. Trimming left V 4 bases short and J 1 base short, with 13 bases between. CDR3 size: 15 residues. The germline V gene has CDR1 GTSNPN and CDR2 SVGIG (reference sequence). The CDR3 here is CAWTPSNLNTGELFF. In DNA form, the CDR3 reads TGTGCCTGGACCCCTTCAAACCTGAACACCGGGGAGCTGTTTTTT.